The clone carrying this T cell receptor beta chain was seen only once. This sample was taken from a study of blood T cell repertoires in COVID-19. On the study more broadly: Sources were T cells, B-cell-depleted T cells, or PBMCs; the material itself was cDNA or gDNA.

The age range of participants was about 18 to 100 years, with residence in about 25 US areas. The CDR3 covers 13 residues. V was cut by 6 bases and J by 0 bases, with 9 bases left in between. CDR1 is SNHLY and CDR2 is FYNNEI in the germline V gene. Sequencing was performed with immunoSEQ multiplex PCR; in TCRdb, only in-frame clones are kept and a portion is missing. The data show 450,000 to 500,000 clones, approximately 91% seen once. Sequenced input: PBMCs or T cells enriched from blood (not recorded which). The chain carries TRBV2 and TRBJ2-7; D unclear. The sequence was obtained from a woman aged 55-70 years who had recovered from COVID-19. Written as DNA, the CDR3 is TGTGCCAGCAGGCCCACGAGCTCCTACGAGCAGTACTTC. It specifies CASRPTSSYEQYF.